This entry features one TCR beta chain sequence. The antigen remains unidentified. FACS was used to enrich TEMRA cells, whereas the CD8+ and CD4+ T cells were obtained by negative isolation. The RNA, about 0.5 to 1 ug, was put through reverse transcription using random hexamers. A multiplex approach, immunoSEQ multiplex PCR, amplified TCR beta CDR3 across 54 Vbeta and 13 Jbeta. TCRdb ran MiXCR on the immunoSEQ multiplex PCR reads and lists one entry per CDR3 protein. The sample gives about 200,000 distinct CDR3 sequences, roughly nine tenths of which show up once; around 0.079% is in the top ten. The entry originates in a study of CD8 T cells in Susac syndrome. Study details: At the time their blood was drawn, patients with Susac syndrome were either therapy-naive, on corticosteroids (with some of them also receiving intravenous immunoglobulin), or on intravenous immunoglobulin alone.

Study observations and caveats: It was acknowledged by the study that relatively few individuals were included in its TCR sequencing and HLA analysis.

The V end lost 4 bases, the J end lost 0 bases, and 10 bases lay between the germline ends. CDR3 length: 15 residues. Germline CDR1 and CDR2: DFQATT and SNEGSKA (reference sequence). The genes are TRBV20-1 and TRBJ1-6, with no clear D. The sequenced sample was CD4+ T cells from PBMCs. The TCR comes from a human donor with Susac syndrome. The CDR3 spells CSAKESGSYNSPLHF. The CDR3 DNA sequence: TGCAGTGCTAAGGAGTCAGGCTCCTATAATTCACCCCTCCACTTT.